This entry lists 7 T cell receptor beta chains sequenced from one sample in a study of preoperative IRX-2 immunotherapy in early breast cancer. Specified treatment: preoperative locoregional IRX-2 cytokine immunotherapy. Produced via immunoSEQ multiplex PCR; TCRdb's table is partial and in-frame only. Among 2,700 or so clones, around three quarters were seen once, and the ten largest hold around 7.4%. Sequenced material: tumor tissue, taken after IRX-2 immunotherapy. These receptors were taken from a human donor with breast cancer.

This chain connects TRBV6-8 to TRBJ1-6; no firm D call. Germline V CDR1 and CDR2: MNHGY, SAAAGT. The germline V and J ends were trimmed by 6 bases and 4 bases, with 4 bases remaining between them. CDR3 length: 12 residues. CDR3 protein: CASRPYNSPLHF. In nucleotides, the CDR3 is TGTGCCAGCAGGCCTTATAATTCACCCCTCCACTTT.

Only a few counts were recorded for this clone. The chain joins TRBV11-3 to TRBJ1-1, with 7 positions matching TRBD1. Germline CDR1 is SGHNT and CDR2 is YENEEA. V lost 4 bases to trimming and J lost 2 bases; unmatched junction nucleotides: 10. This CDR3 contains 16 residues. The CDR3 here is CASSSIGGDSNTEAFF. DNA for the CDR3: TGTGCCAGCAGCTCAATTGGCGGGGACAGTAACACTGAAGCTTTCTTT.

This clone was detected a few times. The chain combines TRBV29-1 with TRBJ2-1, with a tentative D call TRBD1 (6 bases). Trimming left V 3 bases short and J 2 bases short, with 29 bases between. Germline-derived CDR1 and CDR2 are SQVTM and ANQGSEA. CDR3 length: 20 amino acids. The DNA for the CDR3 is TGCAGCGTTGAGGGGTTGGAGACAGGCACCTTTATACCGCCCTACAATGAGCAGTTCTTC. It codes for CSVEGLETGTFIPPYNEQFF.

This chain links TRBV6-8 with TRBJ1-4; a weak D match, TRBD1 (6 bases). This CDR3 contains 15 residues. Germline CDR1 is MNHGY and CDR2 is SAAAGT. The V end lost 5 bases, the J end lost 7 bases, and 17 bases lay between the germline ends. CDR3 region: CASSAPGAPGEKLFF. CDR3 DNA sequence: TGTGCCAGCAGTGCCCCGGGGGCGCCGGGTGAAAAACTGTTTTTT.

The CDR3 region is CASSILVGQYSNQPQHF. The CDR3 bases are TGTGCCAGTAGTATCCTGGTCGGGCAGTATAGCAATCAGCCCCAGCATTTT. This chain links TRBV19 with TRBJ1-5; D is uncertain. The CDR3 is 17 residues long. CDR1 is LNHDA, CDR2 SQIVND, per germline (reference sequence). V lost 3 bases and J lost 0, with 15 bases in between.

V gene TRBV6-7 combines with J gene TRBJ2-1; no reliable D call. TRBV6-7 falls under the ORF class, with uncertain function. Trimming cost V 6 bases and J 7 bases, with 10 bases left between them. The CDR3 consists of 12 residues. The CDR3 DNA sequence: TGTGCCAGCAGGGCCGCAGTGAATGAGCAGTTCTTC. This translates into CASRAAVNEQFF.

This clone appeared a single time. This chain joins TRBV28 and TRBJ1-2, with unresolved D. The CDR3 consists of 14 residues. CDR1 and CDR2 (germline): MDHEN, SYDVKM. V shed 3 bases and J shed 1 base, with 9 bases lying between them. The CDR3, as DNA: TGTGCCAGCAGTTTCCGGGTGGTTAACTATGGCTACACCTTC. Its translation is CASSFRVVNYGYTF.